This T cell receptor beta chain was documented in a study of Ad26.COV2.S vaccination and SARS-CoV-2 variants. The repertoire was sequenced with immunoSEQ multiplex PCR; TCRdb's copy has only in-frame clones and lacks some. The table shows approximately 420,000 clones, with 70% to 90% occurring only once. Trimming left V 5 bases short and J 1 base short, with 8 bases between. CDR1 is SGHTA and CDR2 is FQGNSA in the germline V gene. The length of the CDR3 is 13 residues. General study findings and limits: After vaccination, substantial breadth of spike-specific CD8+ and CD4+ responses was reported.

Treatment indicated: around 19 received Ad26.COV2.S at low or high dose, single or two shots; 5 received placebo; per-sample allocation not given. Material that was analyzed had been drawn on day 63 after the first vaccine or placebo injection. An Ad26 vector expressing Wuhan-strain SARS-CoV-2 spike served as the vaccine. Comment on this clone: Its antigen is still unknown.

The V gene is TRBV7-2, the J gene TRBJ1-1; no clear D gene. The sample here was peripheral blood, taken in a trial of Ad26.COV2.S vaccine versus placebo. This TCR was sampled from a person aged 18-65 years who received the Ad26.COV2.S COVID-19 vaccine or a placebo. CDR3 nucleotides: TGTGCCAGCAGCCGGTCAGGGAACACTGAAGCTTTCTTT. Translation gives CASSRSGNTEAFF.